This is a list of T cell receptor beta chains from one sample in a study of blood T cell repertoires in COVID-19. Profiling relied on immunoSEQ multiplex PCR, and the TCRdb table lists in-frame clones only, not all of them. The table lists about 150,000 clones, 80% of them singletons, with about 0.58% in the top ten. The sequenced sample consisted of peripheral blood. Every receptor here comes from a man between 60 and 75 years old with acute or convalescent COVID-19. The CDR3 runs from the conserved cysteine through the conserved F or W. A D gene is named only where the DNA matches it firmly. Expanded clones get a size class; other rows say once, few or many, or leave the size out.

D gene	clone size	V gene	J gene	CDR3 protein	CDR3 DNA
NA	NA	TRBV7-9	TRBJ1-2	CASSPARQDYGYTF	TGTGCCAGCAGCCCCGCCAGGCAGGACTATGGCTACACCTTC
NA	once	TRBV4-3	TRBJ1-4	CASSHSTTTNEKLFF	TGCGCCAGCAGCCATTCGACAACAACTAATGAAAAACTGTTTTTT
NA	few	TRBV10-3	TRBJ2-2	CAIRDSGETGELFF	TGTGCCATCAGAGACTCAGGGGAAACCGGGGAGCTGTTTTTT
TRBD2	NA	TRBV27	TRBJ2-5	CASSRLAGGQETQYF	TGTGCCAGCAGTCGGCTAGCGGGAGGTCAAGAGACCCAGTACTTC
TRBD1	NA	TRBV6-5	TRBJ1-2	CASSYSLQGSYGYTF	TGTGCCAGCAGTTACTCTTTACAGGGGAGCTATGGCTACACCTTC
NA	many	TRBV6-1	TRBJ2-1	CASSDWGSGYNEQFF	TGTGCCAGCAGTGATTGGGGTAGCGGCTACAATGAGCAGTTCTTC
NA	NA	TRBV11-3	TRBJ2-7	CASSLWSAVEWRSPYEQYF	TGTGCCAGCAGCTTATGGTCCGCAGTGGAGTGGAGGTCCCCCTACGAGCAGTACTTC
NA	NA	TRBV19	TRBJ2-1	CASSKFRGNEQFF	TGTGCCAGTAGTAAATTTCGGGGGAATGAGCAGTTCTTC
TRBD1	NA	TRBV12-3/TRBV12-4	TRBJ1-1	CASRTQGGTEAFF	TGTGCCAGCAGAACACAGGGGGGTACTGAAGCTTTCTTT
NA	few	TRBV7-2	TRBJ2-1	CASNLGTDYIRRSNEQFF	TGTGCCAGCAACCTAGGGACTGACTATATTAGGAGAAGCAATGAGCAGTTCTTC
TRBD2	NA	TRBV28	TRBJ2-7	CASIHGGTSYEQYF	TGTGCCAGCATCCACGGGGGGACTAGCTACGAGCAGTACTTC
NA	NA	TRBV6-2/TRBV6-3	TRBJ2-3	CASSYSFKQYF	TGTGCCAGCAGTTACTCGTTCAAGCAGTATTTT
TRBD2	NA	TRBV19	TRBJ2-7	CASSLGTSGSYEQYF	TGTGCCAGTAGTCTCGGGACTAGCGGCTCCTACGAGCAGTACTTC
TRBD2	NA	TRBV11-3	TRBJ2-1	CASSPGTRDYNEQFF	TGTGCCAGCAGCCCCGGGACTAGGGACTACAATGAGCAGTTCTTC
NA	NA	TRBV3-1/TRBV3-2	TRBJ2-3	CASSQGRDFRYF	TGTGCCAGCAGCCAAGGTCGGGACTTTCGGTATTTT
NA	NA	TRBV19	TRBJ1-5	CATQERGNQPQHF	TGTGCCACCCAGGAGCGAGGGAATCAGCCCCAGCATTTT
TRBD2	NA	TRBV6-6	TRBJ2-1	CASSYSRLATNEQFF	TGTGCCAGCAGTTACTCGAGACTAGCGACGAATGAGCAGTTCTTC
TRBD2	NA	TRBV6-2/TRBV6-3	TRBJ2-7	CASSWGGTSGYEQYF	TGTGCCAGCAGCTGGGGTGGGACTAGCGGCTACGAGCAGTACTTC
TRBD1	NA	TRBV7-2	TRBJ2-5	CASSPRGGQGEGETQYF	TGTGCCAGCAGCCCTAGAGGGGGACAGGGAGAAGGAGAGACCCAGTACTTC
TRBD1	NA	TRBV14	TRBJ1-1	CASSPTGASNTEAFF	TGTGCCAGCAGCCCGACAGGGGCTTCGAACACTGAAGCTTTCTTT
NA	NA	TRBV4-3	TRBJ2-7	CASSQGGTAEPYEQYF	TGCGCCAGCAGCCAGGGGGGTACGGCGGAGCCCTACGAGCAGTACTTC
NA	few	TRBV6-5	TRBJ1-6	CASSTSGGYNSPLHF	TGTGCCAGCAGCACATCCGGGGGTTACAATTCACCCCTCCACTTT
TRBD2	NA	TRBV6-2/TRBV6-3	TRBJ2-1	CASSPGGRGGHNEQFF	TGTGCCAGCAGCCCCGGCGGGCGGGGGGGCCACAATGAGCAGTTCTTC
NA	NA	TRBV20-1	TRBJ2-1	CSASRRELKYNEQFF	TGCAGTGCTAGTAGACGGGAGTTAAAGTACAATGAGCAGTTCTTC
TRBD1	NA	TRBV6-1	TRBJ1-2	CASTPTGTGDGYTF	TGTGCCAGCACCCCCACCGGGACAGGGGATGGCTACACCTTC
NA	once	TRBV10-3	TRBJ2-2	CAISGRGTAGELFF	TGTGCCATCAGTGGACGCGGGACGGCCGGGGAGCTGTTTTTT
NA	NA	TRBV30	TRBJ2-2	CAWSQSNTGELFF	TGTGCCTGGAGTCAGTCGAACACCGGGGAGCTGTTTTTT
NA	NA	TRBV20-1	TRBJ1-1	CSAIKNTEAFF	TGCAGTGCTATTAAGAACACTGAAGCTTTCTTT
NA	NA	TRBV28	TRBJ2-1	CASSSLYNEQFF	TGTGCCAGCAGTAGCCTGTACAATGAGCAGTTCTTC